This T cell receptor (beta chain) was obtained from a study of blood T cell repertoires in COVID-19. V gave up 7 bases and J gave up 12 bases; unmatched junction bases: 9. This CDR3 has 13 amino acids. Germline V lookup: CDR1 LNHDA, CDR2 SQIVND (reference sequence). Generated by immunoSEQ multiplex PCR, the TCRdb table keeps only in-frame clones and is missing some. The sample includes over 200,000 clones, about 87% of them seen just once. The J gene is TRBJ1-6, the V gene TRBV19; 7 bases line up with TRBD1. Sequencing was carried out using peripheral blood. The origin of this receptor is a man between 60 and 75 years old who had recovered from COVID-19. The DNA of the CDR3 is TGTGCCAGTAACTCCGGGACAGCCCAACCCCTCCACTTT. Translation gives CASNSGTAQPLHF.